This TCR beta chain was captured by sequencing in a study of T cells in Graves' hyperthyroidism and ophthalmopathy. Study-wide findings and caveats: Ophthalmopathy was predicted by the model a median of 6.5 months ahead of onset.

Germline V gives CDR1 SGHRS, CDR2 YFSETQ. The ends lost 1 base at V and 4 bases at J; junction bases unmatched: 7. CDR3 length: 15 residues. The TCR beta CDR3 regions underwent amplification using RNA transcripts as the source. HTBI primers were used for first-round RT-PCR of the TCR CDR3. MiXCR, run by TCRdb on the multiplex PCR reads, gives a single entry per CDR3 protein. Found here are about 400,000 distinct CDR3 sequences, 15% of them singletons; the top ten hold roughly 33%. Patients aged 18 to 65 had newly diagnosed hyperthyroidism lasting under 2 months. Reasons for excluding patients were uncontrolled infection, other autoimmune disease, pregnancy or lactation. PBMCs were derived from approximately 10 ml fresh peripheral blood. On this clonotype: Its antigen is not known.

The clonotype originates from a woman aged 25 to 45 with Graves' hyperthyroidism. J is TRBJ1-1 and V is TRBV5-1; 7 positions agree with TRBD1. Source material: blood. CDR3 sequence (DNA): TGCGCCAGCAGCTTGTCCGGGACAGAAGGCACTGAAGCTTTCTTT. Its protein product is CASSLSGTEGTEAFF.